This TCR beta chain was captured by sequencing in a study of T cell responses to AZD1222 COVID-19 vaccine. A word on this clone: The antigen remains undetermined.

CDR3 size: 15 residues. V lost 2 bases to trimming and J lost 6 bases, with 14 bases between them. The germline CDR1 and CDR2 sequences are MNHEY and SVGAGI. Data came from immunoSEQ multiplex PCR; TCRdb stores just in-frame clones and leaves some out. The sample has roughly 70,000 clones, approximately 79% seen once. Study-wide results and limits: There were vaccine-associated CD4 TCRs across spike, dominant at 160-218 and 743-854. Spike-specific TCR depth and breadth grew after two AZD1222 doses. No day 14 peak samples; only post-peak repertoires were characterized.

The sequence was obtained from an adult in good health. The chain carries TRBV6-5 and TRBJ2-1; D may be TRBD1 (5 bases). The input for sequencing was peripheral blood, taken on day 0 of MenACWY control vaccination. The DNA of the CDR3 is TGTGCCAGCAGTTACATGGCAGGGCAGGGCAATGAGCAGTTCTTC. Its translation is CASSYMAGQGNEQFF.